The rows below give T cell receptor beta chains drawn from one sample of a study of response to subunit inactivated influenza vaccine. Via MiXCR, TCRdb re-called the RT-PCR reads, giving one row per CDR3 protein. This sample carries 500,000 to 550,000 distinct CDR3 sequences, less than 8% of them seen once, and the ten largest clones take under 15%. Sequences were derived from PBMCs from blood, sampled less than 30 months after vaccination. These receptors all come from a man in his fifties or sixties who received an inactivated influenza vaccine. Both conserved end residues are part of each CDR3. A D gene is named only where the DNA matches it firmly. Clone size is stated in some rows and not others, as once, few, many or a class when expanded.

v_gene,d_gene,j_gene,abundance,CDR3aa,CDR3nt
TRBV7-9,.,TRBJ2-1,few,CASSPTMTGLSYNEQFF,TGTGCCAGCAGCCCGACTATGACAGGACTCTCCTACAATGAGCAGTTCTTC
TRBV4-3,TRBD2,TRBJ2-7,few,CASSLGSGVGGYEQYF,TGCGCCAGCAGCTTGGGGAGCGGGGTGGGAGGCTACGAGCAGTACTTC
TRBV11-2,.,TRBJ1-1,.,CASSLEEPLEAFF,TGTGCCAGCAGCTTAGAGGAGCCACTTGAAGCTTTCTTT
TRBV12-3/TRBV12-4,.,TRBJ2-1,few,CASSLALPYNEQFF,TGTGCCAGCAGTTTGGCGTTGCCATACAATGAGCAGTTCTTC
TRBV12-3/TRBV12-4,TRBD1,TRBJ2-7,many,CASSSQTGKYEQYF,TGTGCCAGCAGTTCTCAGACAGGGAAATACGAGCAGTACTTC
TRBV20-1,.,TRBJ1-1,.,CSASPGHLNTEAFF,TGCAGTGCTAGCCCGGGACACCTTAACACTGAAGCTTTCTTT
TRBV4-2,.,TRBJ2-7,.,CASSQEELASYEQYF,TGTGCCAGCAGCCAAGAGGAACTAGCCTCCTACGAGCAGTACTTC
TRBV7-3,.,TRBJ2-7,.,CASGGFTYEQYF,TGTGCCAGCGGGGGTTTTACCTACGAGCAGTACTTC
TRBV7-2,.,TRBJ1-3,few,CASSLVTGPGNTIYF,TGTGCCAGCAGCTTAGTCACGGGACCTGGAAACACCATATATTTT
TRBV6-2/TRBV6-3,.,TRBJ1-5,.,CASSYGSGDTSNQPQHF,TGTGCCAGCAGTTACGGATCGGGTGACACCAGCAATCAGCCCCAGCATTTT
TRBV24-1,.,TRBJ2-7,.,CATSDTGTYEQYF,TGTGCCACCAGTGATACCGGGACCTACGAGCAGTACTTC
TRBV5-1,.,TRBJ2-1,many,CASSLGSGLSNEQFF,TGCGCCAGCAGCCTTGGCAGCGGTTTGAGCAATGAGCAGTTCTTC
TRBV4-3,TRBD2,TRBJ2-7,few,CASSQGTGGTYEQYF,TGCGCCAGCAGCCAAGGTACGGGAGGGACCTACGAGCAGTACTTC
TRBV11-3,TRBD2,TRBJ2-1,few,CASSVSPTSGGAGWNEQFF,TGTGCCAGCAGCGTCTCCCCGACTAGCGGGGGGGCAGGGTGGAATGAGCAGTTCTTC
TRBV10-3,TRBD1,TRBJ1-1,many,CAISDRGGLNTEAFF,TGTGCCATCAGTGACAGGGGGGGATTGAACACTGAAGCTTTCTTT
TRBV5-6,.,TRBJ2-3,few,CASIWRGPYPATQYF,TGTGCCAGCATCTGGAGAGGACCCTACCCGGCTACGCAGTATTTT
TRBV10-3,TRBD1,TRBJ2-7,.,CAISAGDSESYEQYF,TGTGCCATCAGTGCCGGGGACAGCGAGTCCTACGAGCAGTACTTC
TRBV7-2,TRBD1,TRBJ2-2,few,CASSYRGQPGELFF,TGTGCCAGCAGCTACAGGGGGCAGCCCGGGGAGCTGTTTTTT
TRBV29-1,.,TRBJ1-4,.,CSAKWEKLFF,TGCAGCGCCAAGTGGGAAAAACTGTTTTTT
TRBV7-2,TRBD1,TRBJ2-2,few,CASSLRTGDLSGELFF,TGTGCCAGCAGCTTGAGGACAGGGGATTTGAGCGGGGAGCTGTTTTTT
TRBV2,.,TRBJ1-5,.,CASRYTPGQLQHF,TGTGCCAGCAGATACACCCCGGGGCAGCTCCAGCATTTT
TRBV4-3,.,TRBJ1-6,.,CASSPGATYGSPLHF,TGCGCCAGCAGCCCTGGGGCCACTTACGGTTCACCCCTCCACTTT